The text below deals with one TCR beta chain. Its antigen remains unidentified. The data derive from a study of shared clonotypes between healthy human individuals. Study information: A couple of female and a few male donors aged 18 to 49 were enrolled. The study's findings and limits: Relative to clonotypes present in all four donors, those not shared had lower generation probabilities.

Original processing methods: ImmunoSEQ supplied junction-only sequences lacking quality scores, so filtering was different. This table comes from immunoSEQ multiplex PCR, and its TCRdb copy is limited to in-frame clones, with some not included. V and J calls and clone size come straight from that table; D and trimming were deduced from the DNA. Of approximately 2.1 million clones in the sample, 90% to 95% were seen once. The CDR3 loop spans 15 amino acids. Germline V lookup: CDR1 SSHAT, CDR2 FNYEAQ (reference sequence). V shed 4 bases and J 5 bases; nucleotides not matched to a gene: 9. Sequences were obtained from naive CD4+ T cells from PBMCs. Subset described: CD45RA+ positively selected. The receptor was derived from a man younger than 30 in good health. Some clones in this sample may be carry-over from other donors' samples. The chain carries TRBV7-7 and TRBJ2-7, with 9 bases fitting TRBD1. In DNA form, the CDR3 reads TGTGCCAGCAGCTCGATCGGACAGGGGATCGACGAGCAGTACTTC. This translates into CASSSIGQGIDEQYF.